The subject of this entry is one T cell receptor (beta chain). Its cognate antigen is unknown. These data belong to a study of CD4 T cells in relation to SARS-CoV-2 and coronaviruses. Findings of the study overall: About 65% of donors had memory CD4+ clonotypes crossrecognizing SARS-CoV-2 and common cold coronavirus spike.

The V segment lost 5 bases and the J segment 2 bases; nucleotides outside the gene matches: 6. CDR3 size: 16 residues. Germline CDR1 reads SGHTA; CDR2 reads FQGTGA. The assay was immunoSEQ multiplex PCR, and TCRdb's table has in-frame clones only and misses some. The sample has over 35,000 clones, 77% seen once; the top ten hold around 20%. The origin of this receptor is an adult with COVID-19. The specimen sequenced was memory CD4+ T cells from PBMCs, cultured in vitro. The V call is TRBV7-3, the J call TRBJ2-2, with TRBD1 matching over 9 bases. The CDR3 DNA is TGTGCCAGCAGCCCACAACAGGGGGCAAACACCGGGGAGCTGTTTTTT. Protein product: CASSPQQGANTGELFF.